These T cell receptor beta chains were read from a single sample in a study of T cell repertoires in cytomegalovirus infection. The antigens for these receptors are not known. TCRdb redid the calling of the reads with MiXCR, one entry per CDR3 protein. There are 250,000 to 400,000 distinct CDR3 sequences in the sample; around 25% occur only once, and about an eighth lies in the top ten. Sequencing was performed on cultured PBMCs, taken from culture after CMV antigen stimulation. The receptors stem from a human donor in good health (CMV status not recorded). Some clones in this sample may be carry-over from other donors' samples. CDR3s include the opening cysteine and the closing phenylalanine or tryptophan. The order of the fields is J gene, clone size, D gene, V gene, CDR3 protein, CDR3 DNA. The D gene is left open where the match is weak. Clone size is shown for a subset of rows, as once, few, many or a class of expanded clone.

j_call: TRBJ2-3
clone_size: many
d_call: .
v_call: TRBV19
cdr3_aa: CASSISGTDTQYF
cdr3_nt: TGTGCCAGTAGTATTAGCGGCACAGATACGCAGTATTTT

j_call: TRBJ1-1
clone_size: many
d_call: TRBD1
v_call: TRBV25-1
cdr3_aa: CASSEPGQGTKVNTEAFF
cdr3_nt: TGTGCCAGCAGCGAACCGGGACAGGGGACGAAGGTGAACACTGAAGCTTTCTTT

j_call: TRBJ1-4
clone_size: few
d_call: TRBD1
v_call: TRBV4-1
cdr3_aa: CASSQVQGANEKLFF
cdr3_nt: TGCGCCAGCAGCCAAGTGCAGGGGGCGAATGAAAAACTGTTTTTT

j_call: TRBJ2-3
clone_size: few
d_call: .
v_call: TRBV5-4
cdr3_aa: CASSLGDSRTQYF
cdr3_nt: TGTGCCAGCAGCTTGGGAGATTCCCGTACGCAGTATTTT

j_call: TRBJ2-3
clone_size: .
d_call: TRBD2
v_call: TRBV14
cdr3_aa: CASSILAGGTTDTQYF
cdr3_nt: TGTGCCAGCAGCATACTAGCGGGAGGTACTACAGATACGCAGTATTTT

j_call: TRBJ1-1
clone_size: .
d_call: .
v_call: TRBV12-3/TRBV12-4
cdr3_aa: CASSLVDEAFF
cdr3_nt: TGTGCCAGCAGTTTGGTAGACGAAGCTTTCTTT

j_call: TRBJ2-7
clone_size: few
d_call: .
v_call: TRBV6-1
cdr3_aa: CASRGGGVSSYEQYF
cdr3_nt: TGTGCCAGCAGGGGCGGAGGGGTTAGCTCCTACGAGCAGTACTTC

j_call: TRBJ2-2
clone_size: .
d_call: .
v_call: TRBV20-1
cdr3_aa: CSARDFANTGELFF
cdr3_nt: TGCAGTGCTAGAGACTTTGCGAACACCGGGGAGCTGTTTTTT

j_call: TRBJ2-1
clone_size: many
d_call: TRBD2
v_call: TRBV12-3/TRBV12-4
cdr3_aa: CASRSRTSGRIGEQFF
cdr3_nt: TGTGCCAGCAGATCCCGGACTAGCGGGAGGATCGGTGAGCAGTTCTTC

j_call: TRBJ1-5
clone_size: few
d_call: TRBD1
v_call: TRBV6-5
cdr3_aa: CASSPWDRGAEPQHF
cdr3_nt: TGTGCCAGCAGCCCGTGGGACAGGGGTGCTGAGCCCCAGCATTTT

j_call: TRBJ2-6
clone_size: .
d_call: TRBD1
v_call: TRBV7-8
cdr3_aa: CASSPDRVGANVLTF
cdr3_nt: TGTGCCAGCAGTCCGGACAGGGTTGGGGCCAACGTCCTGACTTTC

j_call: TRBJ2-6
clone_size: many
d_call: .
v_call: TRBV4-3
cdr3_aa: CASSQARSAGANVLTF
cdr3_nt: TGCGCCAGCAGCCAAGCTCGAAGCGCTGGGGCCAACGTCCTGACTTTC

j_call: TRBJ1-1
clone_size: .
d_call: .
v_call: TRBV20-1
cdr3_aa: CSARDPMNTEAFF
cdr3_nt: TGCAGTGCTAGAGATCCAATGAACACTGAAGCTTTCTTT

j_call: TRBJ1-6
clone_size: few
d_call: .
v_call: TRBV20-1
cdr3_aa: CSARVGVNSPLHF
cdr3_nt: TGCAGTGCCCGGGTCGGCGTAAACTCACCCCTCCACTTT

j_call: TRBJ1-2
clone_size: .
d_call: .
v_call: TRBV7-2
cdr3_aa: CASSSQGILFGYTF
cdr3_nt: TGTGCCAGCAGCTCGCAGGGGATCCTTTTTGGCTACACCTTC

j_call: TRBJ2-5
clone_size: many
d_call: TRBD2
v_call: TRBV7-3
cdr3_aa: CASSLTSGKQETQYF
cdr3_nt: TGTGCCAGCAGCTTAACTAGCGGGAAACAAGAGACCCAGTACTTC

j_call: TRBJ2-7
clone_size: .
d_call: .
v_call: TRBV18
cdr3_aa: CASSPSGGGEQYF
cdr3_nt: TGTGCCAGCTCACCATCCGGGGGAGGCGAGCAGTACTTC

j_call: TRBJ2-6
clone_size: .
d_call: .
v_call: TRBV6-2/TRBV6-3
cdr3_aa: CASSYRPNPARGANVLTF
cdr3_nt: TGTGCCAGCAGTTACCGGCCCAACCCTGCGAGAGGGGCCAACGTCCTGACTTTC

j_call: TRBJ2-2
clone_size: few
d_call: TRBD2
v_call: TRBV6-2/TRBV6-3
cdr3_aa: CASSSSGEAGELFF
cdr3_nt: TGTGCCAGCAGTTCCAGCGGGGAGGCCGGGGAGCTGTTTTTT

j_call: TRBJ2-7
clone_size: few
d_call: .
v_call: TRBV7-2
cdr3_aa: CASSSLFGSDYEQYF
cdr3_nt: TGTGCCAGCAGCTCCTTGTTCGGTTCCGACTACGAGCAGTACTTC

j_call: TRBJ2-3
clone_size: .
d_call: .
v_call: TRBV12-3/TRBV12-4
cdr3_aa: CASSGNTDTQYF
cdr3_nt: TGTGCCAGCAGTGGGAACACAGATACGCAGTATTTT

j_call: TRBJ1-1
clone_size: .
d_call: TRBD1
v_call: TRBV28
cdr3_aa: CASSFPGQGGTEAFF
cdr3_nt: TGTGCCAGCAGTTTCCCGGGACAGGGAGGGACTGAAGCTTTCTTT

j_call: TRBJ2-5
clone_size: few
d_call: TRBD1
v_call: TRBV4-1
cdr3_aa: CASSQPRDRGETQYF
cdr3_nt: TGCGCCAGCAGCCAGCCCCGGGACAGGGGAGAGACCCAGTACTTC

j_call: TRBJ2-7
clone_size: .
d_call: TRBD2
v_call: TRBV28
cdr3_aa: CASLGLAPYEQYF
cdr3_nt: TGTGCCAGCCTGGGACTAGCGCCCTACGAGCAGTACTTC

j_call: TRBJ1-5
clone_size: .
d_call: .
v_call: TRBV6-2/TRBV6-3
cdr3_aa: CASSRDGVNQPQHF
cdr3_nt: TGTGCCAGCAGTCGGGACGGAGTTAATCAGCCCCAGCATTTT

j_call: TRBJ2-3
clone_size: once
d_call: .
v_call: TRBV4-3
cdr3_aa: CASSQVFQGADTQYF
cdr3_nt: TGCGCCAGCAGCCAAGTTTTTCAAGGGGCAGATACGCAGTATTTT

j_call: TRBJ2-1
clone_size: .
d_call: .
v_call: TRBV7-9
cdr3_aa: CASRNPQVPYNEQFF
cdr3_nt: TGTGCCAGCAGAAATCCCCAGGTACCCTACAATGAGCAGTTCTTC

j_call: TRBJ2-2
clone_size: .
d_call: .
v_call: TRBV7-9
cdr3_aa: CASSLTRGGSNTGELFF
cdr3_nt: TGTGCCAGCAGCCTGACTAGAGGGGGATCGAACACCGGGGAGCTGTTTTTT

j_call: TRBJ2-4
clone_size: .
d_call: TRBD2
v_call: TRBV20-1
cdr3_aa: CSATPPQREASWAKNIQYF
cdr3_nt: TGCAGTGCTACCCCCCCCCAGCGGGAGGCGAGCTGGGCCAAAAACATTCAGTACTTC

j_call: TRBJ1-2
clone_size: .
d_call: .
v_call: TRBV27
cdr3_aa: CASSLAGRGTGYTF
cdr3_nt: TGTGCCAGCAGTTTGGCAGGGAGGGGGACTGGCTACACCTTC

j_call: TRBJ2-7
clone_size: once
d_call: .
v_call: TRBV27
cdr3_aa: CASSSGAGEQYF
cdr3_nt: TGTGCCAGCAGTTCCGGCGCGGGAGAGCAGTACTTC

j_call: TRBJ2-1
clone_size: .
d_call: .
v_call: TRBV6-2/TRBV6-3
cdr3_aa: CASSYGRGRERHEQFF
cdr3_nt: TGTGCCAGCAGTTACGGTCGGGGAAGGGAGCGCCATGAGCAGTTCTTC

j_call: TRBJ1-1
clone_size: few
d_call: TRBD1
v_call: TRBV4-1
cdr3_aa: CASSLGTGSNTEAFF
cdr3_nt: TGCGCCAGCAGCCTCGGGACAGGTTCGAACACTGAAGCTTTCTTT

j_call: TRBJ2-3
clone_size: .
d_call: TRBD1
v_call: TRBV15
cdr3_aa: CATSRDYRGRTDTQYF
cdr3_nt: TGTGCCACCAGCAGGGATTACAGGGGCCGCACAGATACGCAGTATTTT

j_call: TRBJ2-3
clone_size: few
d_call: .
v_call: TRBV7-4
cdr3_aa: CASSIDAETDTQYF
cdr3_nt: TGTGCCAGCAGCATCGACGCGGAAACAGATACGCAGTATTTT

j_call: TRBJ2-2
clone_size: few
d_call: TRBD2
v_call: TRBV27
cdr3_aa: CASSFGGRLFGNTGELFF
cdr3_nt: TGTGCCAGCAGTTTCGGCGGGAGGTTGTTTGGGAACACCGGGGAGCTGTTTTTT

j_call: TRBJ1-1
clone_size: .
d_call: .
v_call: TRBV28
cdr3_aa: CASRPGGDTEAFF
cdr3_nt: TGTGCCAGCAGACCAGGCGGGGACACTGAAGCTTTCTTT

j_call: TRBJ2-7
clone_size: .
d_call: TRBD2
v_call: TRBV7-6
cdr3_aa: CASSSGLNYEQYF
cdr3_nt: TGTGCCAGCAGCTCGGGACTAAACTACGAGCAGTACTTC

j_call: TRBJ1-1
clone_size: .
d_call: .
v_call: TRBV4-1
cdr3_aa: CASSQAALQWNTEAFF
cdr3_nt: TGCGCCAGCAGCCAAGCAGCGCTACAGTGGAACACTGAAGCTTTCTTT

j_call: TRBJ1-6
clone_size: few
d_call: .
v_call: TRBV14
cdr3_aa: CASSHSSPLHF
cdr3_nt: TGTGCCAGCAGCCATAGTTCACCCCTCCACTTT

j_call: TRBJ1-1
clone_size: .
d_call: TRBD1
v_call: TRBV29-1
cdr3_aa: CSVPGTGITEAFF
cdr3_nt: TGCAGCGTTCCGGGGACAGGGATCACTGAAGCTTTCTTT

j_call: TRBJ1-5
clone_size: .
d_call: TRBD1
v_call: TRBV4-1
cdr3_aa: CASSFGAGQVNQPQHF
cdr3_nt: TGCGCCAGCAGCTTCGGGGCCGGACAGGTCAATCAGCCCCAGCATTTT

j_call: TRBJ2-1
clone_size: few
d_call: .
v_call: TRBV30
cdr3_aa: CAWLVYNEQFF
cdr3_nt: TGTGCCTGGCTGGTCTACAATGAGCAGTTCTTC

j_call: TRBJ1-6
clone_size: few
d_call: .
v_call: TRBV20-1
cdr3_aa: CSARLWGARGYDNSPLHF
cdr3_nt: TGCAGTGCTAGATTGTGGGGGGCGCGGGGTTATGATAATTCACCCCTCCACTTT

j_call: TRBJ2-7
clone_size: many
d_call: .
v_call: TRBV7-2
cdr3_aa: CASSSPGGGSSYEQYF
cdr3_nt: TGTGCCAGCAGTTCCCCCGGTGGGGGGAGCTCCTACGAGCAGTACTTC